This T cell receptor beta chain derives from a study of graft-versus-host responses after intestinal transplantation. The CDR3 loop spans 17 amino acids. Germline values: CDR1 MGHRA, CDR2 YSYEKL. Trimming removed 2 bases from V and 2 bases from J; junction bases left unmatched: 12. Method: immunoSEQ multiplex PCR; TCRdb's copy keeps in-frame clones and lacks some. The data show approximately 70,000 clones, with over 85% seen just once and 6.5% to 7% held by the top ten. This clone has just one count. The chain has TRBV4-1 and TRBJ2-7, with 7 nucleotides matching TRBD2. This specimen consisted of bone marrow, obtained 734 days after intestinal transplantation. This TCR was sampled from a human patient who received an intestinal transplant, so some T cells may come from the graft donor. The chain's CDR3 is CASSQSQGAGKAYEQYF. The CDR3 region has the DNA TGCGCCAGCAGCCAATCTCAGGGAGCGGGGAAGGCCTACGAGCAGTACTTC.